The clone carrying this TCR beta chain was seen more than once but under ten times. CDR1 is SNHLY and CDR2 is FYNNEI in the germline V gene. CDR3 size: 18 residues. With V trimmed by 6 bases and J by 5 bases, 18 bases remained unmatched. Unique molecular identifiers were incorporated when the TCRbeta library was constructed. TCRdb passed the PCR reads through MiXCR, listing each CDR3 protein once. The sample has about 340,000 distinct CDR3 sequences; 10% are singletons. The data derive from a study of T-cell reconstitution after alpha-beta-depleted transplantation in children. This chain joins TRBV2 and TRBJ1-5; TRBD1 matches 8 bases. The receptor comes from a human donor who donated a stem cell graft to a child with acute lymphoblastic leukemia. Sequenced here: PBMCs from the stem cell graft donor, sampled from the stem cell graft. CDR3 protein: CASSGGIIWDRLDQPQHF. Written as DNA, the CDR3 is TGTGCCAGCAGCGGAGGAATAATTTGGGACAGGCTGGATCAGCCCCAGCATTTT.